This TCR beta chain derives from a study of spatial heterogeneity in lung cancer. Whole-study results and caveats: More often at tumor resection than at routine follow-up, ubiquitous expanded tumor TCRs were detected in the blood.

All TCR cDNA molecules were individually tagged with a unique molecular identifier. TCRdb re-called the 5' RACE reads with MiXCR, one entry per CDR3 protein. In the table there are roughly 7,000 distinct CDR3 sequences, 5.5% to 8% of which are singletons. As for time point: sample taken at primary tumor resection. The donors were 70 or so patients with non-small cell lung cancer that was early-stage and untreated. Researchers sequenced whole RNA taken from tumor, nontumor lung or frozen PBMC without sorting. This CDR3 spans 10 amino acids. Between the trimmed V and J ends, which lost 1 base and 6 bases, there was a span of 3 bases. Germline CDR1 SQVTM, CDR2 ANQGSEA. This clonotype was seen at least ten times. Its antigen is unknown.

The rearrangement uses TRBV29-1 and TRBJ1-1; D call uncertain. The sample was PBMCs, taken at surgery. The sequence came from a male donor with early-stage non-small cell lung cancer. CDR3 region: CSVEVAEAFF. CDR3 nucleotide sequence: TGCAGCGTTGAAGTCGCTGAAGCTTTCTTT. Based on the CDR3 plus reference TRBV29-1 and TRBJ1-1, the full variable domain is SAVISQKPSRDICQRGTSLTIQCQVDSQVTMMFWYRQQPGQSLTLIATANQGSEATYESGFVIDKFPISRPNLTFSTLTVSNMSPEDSSIYLCSVEVAEAFFGQGTRLTVV.